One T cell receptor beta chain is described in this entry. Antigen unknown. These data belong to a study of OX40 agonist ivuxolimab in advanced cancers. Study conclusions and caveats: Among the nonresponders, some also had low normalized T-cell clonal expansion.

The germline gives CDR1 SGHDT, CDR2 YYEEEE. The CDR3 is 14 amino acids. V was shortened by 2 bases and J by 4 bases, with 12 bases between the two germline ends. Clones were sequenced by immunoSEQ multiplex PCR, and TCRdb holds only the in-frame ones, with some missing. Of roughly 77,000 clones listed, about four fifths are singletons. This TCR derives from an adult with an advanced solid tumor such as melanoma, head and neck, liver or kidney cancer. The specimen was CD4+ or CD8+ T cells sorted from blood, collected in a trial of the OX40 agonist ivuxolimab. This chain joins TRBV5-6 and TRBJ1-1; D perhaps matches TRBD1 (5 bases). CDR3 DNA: TGTGCCAGCAGCTTTCCGGGCCAGGGCACTGAAGCTTTCTTT. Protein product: CASSFPGQGTEAFF.